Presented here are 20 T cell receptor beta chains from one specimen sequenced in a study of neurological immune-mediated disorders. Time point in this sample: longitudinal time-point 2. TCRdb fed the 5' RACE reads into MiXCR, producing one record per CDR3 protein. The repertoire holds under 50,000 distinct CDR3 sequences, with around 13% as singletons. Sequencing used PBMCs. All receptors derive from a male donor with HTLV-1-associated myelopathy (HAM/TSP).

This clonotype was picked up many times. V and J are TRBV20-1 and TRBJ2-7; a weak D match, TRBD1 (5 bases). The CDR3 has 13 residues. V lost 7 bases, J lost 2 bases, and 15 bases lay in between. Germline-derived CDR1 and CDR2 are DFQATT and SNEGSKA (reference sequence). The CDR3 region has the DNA TGCAGTGTTCAGGGTAGGGGCACCTACGAGCAGTACTTC. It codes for CSVQGRGTYEQYF.

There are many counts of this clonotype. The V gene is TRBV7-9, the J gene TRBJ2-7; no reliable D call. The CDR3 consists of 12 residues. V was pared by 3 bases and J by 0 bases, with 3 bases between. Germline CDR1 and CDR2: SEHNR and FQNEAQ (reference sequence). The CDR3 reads CASSFRSYEQYF. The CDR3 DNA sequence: TGTGCCAGCAGCTTCCGCTCCTACGAGCAGTACTTC.

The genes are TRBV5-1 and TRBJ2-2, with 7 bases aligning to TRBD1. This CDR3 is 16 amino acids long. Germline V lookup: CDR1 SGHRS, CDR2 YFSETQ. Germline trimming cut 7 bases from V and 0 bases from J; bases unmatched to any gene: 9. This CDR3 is CASGGQSTPNTGELFF. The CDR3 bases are TGCGCCAGCGGGGGACAGTCAACGCCGAACACCGGGGAGCTGTTTTTT.

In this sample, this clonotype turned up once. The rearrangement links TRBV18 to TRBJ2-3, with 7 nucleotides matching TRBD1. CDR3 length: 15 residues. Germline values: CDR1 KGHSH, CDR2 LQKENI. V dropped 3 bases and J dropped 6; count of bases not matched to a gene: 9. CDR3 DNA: TGTGCCAGCTCACCGTTCGACAGGGTATTGGATACGCAGTATTTT. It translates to CASSPFDRVLDTQYF. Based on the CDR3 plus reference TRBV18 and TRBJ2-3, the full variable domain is NAGVMQNPRHLVRRRGQEARLRCSPMKGHSHVYWYRQLPEEGLKFMVYLQKENIIDESGMPKERFSAEFPKEGPSILRIQQVVRGDSAAYFCASSPFDRVLDTQYFGPGTRLTVL.

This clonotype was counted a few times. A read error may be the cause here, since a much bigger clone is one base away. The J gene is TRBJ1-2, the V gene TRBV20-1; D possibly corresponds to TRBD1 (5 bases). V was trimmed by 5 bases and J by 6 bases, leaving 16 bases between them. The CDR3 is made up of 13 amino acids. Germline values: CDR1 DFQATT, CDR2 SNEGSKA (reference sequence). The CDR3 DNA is TGCAGTGCTTTCAATCCGTTGGACAATGGCTACACCTTC. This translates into CSAFNPLDNGYTF.

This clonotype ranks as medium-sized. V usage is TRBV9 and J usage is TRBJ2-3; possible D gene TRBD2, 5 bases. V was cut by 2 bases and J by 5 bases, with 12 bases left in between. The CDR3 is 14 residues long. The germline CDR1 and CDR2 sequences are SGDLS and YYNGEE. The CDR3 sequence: CASSVSGGLDTQYF. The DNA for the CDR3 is TGTGCCAGCAGCGTCTCCGGAGGACTAGATACGCAGTATTTT.

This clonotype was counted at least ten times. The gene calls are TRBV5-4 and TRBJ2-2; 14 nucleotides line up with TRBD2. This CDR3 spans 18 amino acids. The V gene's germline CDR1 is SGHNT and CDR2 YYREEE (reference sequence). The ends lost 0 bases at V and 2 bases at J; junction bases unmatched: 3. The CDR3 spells CASSLGTSGGINTGELFF. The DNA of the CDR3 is TGTGCCAGCAGCTTGGGGACTAGCGGGGGGATAAACACCGGGGAGCTGTTTTTT.

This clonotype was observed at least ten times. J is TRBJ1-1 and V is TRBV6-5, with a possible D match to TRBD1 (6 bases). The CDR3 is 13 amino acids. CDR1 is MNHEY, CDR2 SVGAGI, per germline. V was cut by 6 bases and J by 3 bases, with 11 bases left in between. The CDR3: CASRQGRYTEAFF. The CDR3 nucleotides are TGTGCCAGCAGGCAGGGGCGGTACACTGAAGCTTTCTTT.

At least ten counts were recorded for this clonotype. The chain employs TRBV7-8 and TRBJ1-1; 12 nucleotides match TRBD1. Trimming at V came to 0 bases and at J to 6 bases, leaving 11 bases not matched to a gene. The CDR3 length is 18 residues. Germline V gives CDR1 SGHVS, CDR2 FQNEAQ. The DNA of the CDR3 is TGTGCCAGCAGCTTAGCCTGGGACAGGGGGCGCAGACTCGCTGAAGCTTTCTTT. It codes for CASSLAWDRGRRLAEAFF. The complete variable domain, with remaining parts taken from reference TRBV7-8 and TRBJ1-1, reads GAGVSQSPRYKVAKRGQDVALRCDPISGHVSLFWYQQALGQGPEFLTYFQNEAQLDKSGLPSDRFFAERPEGSVSTLKIQRTQQEDSAVYLCASSLAWDRGRRLAEAFFGQGTRLTVV.

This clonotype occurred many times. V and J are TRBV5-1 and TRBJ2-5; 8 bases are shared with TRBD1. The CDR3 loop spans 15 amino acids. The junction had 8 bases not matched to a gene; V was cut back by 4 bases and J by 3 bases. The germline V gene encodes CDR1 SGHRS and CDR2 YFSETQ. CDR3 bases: TGCGCCAGCAGCCTTGAAGGGACAGGCGAAGAGACCCAGTACTTC. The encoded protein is CASSLEGTGEETQYF.

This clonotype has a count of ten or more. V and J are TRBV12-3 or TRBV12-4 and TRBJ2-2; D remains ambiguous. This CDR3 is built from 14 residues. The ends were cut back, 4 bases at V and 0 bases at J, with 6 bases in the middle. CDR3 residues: CASSYYANTGELFF. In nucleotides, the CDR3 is TGTGCCAGCAGTTATTACGCGAACACCGGGGAGCTGTTTTTT.

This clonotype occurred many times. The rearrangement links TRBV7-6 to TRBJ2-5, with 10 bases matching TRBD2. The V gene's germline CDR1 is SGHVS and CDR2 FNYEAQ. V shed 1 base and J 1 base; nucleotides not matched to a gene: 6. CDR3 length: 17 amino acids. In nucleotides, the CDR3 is TGTGCCAGCAGCTTAGTGAGCGGGGGGGTTATCCAAGAGACCCAGTACTTC. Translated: CASSLVSGGVIQETQYF.

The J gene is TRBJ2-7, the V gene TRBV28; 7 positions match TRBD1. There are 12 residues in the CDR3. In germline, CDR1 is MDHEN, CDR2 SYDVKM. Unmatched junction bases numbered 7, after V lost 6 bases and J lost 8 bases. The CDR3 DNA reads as TGTGCCAGCAGGGAACCGGGACAGAAGCAGTACTTC. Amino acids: CASREPGQKQYF.

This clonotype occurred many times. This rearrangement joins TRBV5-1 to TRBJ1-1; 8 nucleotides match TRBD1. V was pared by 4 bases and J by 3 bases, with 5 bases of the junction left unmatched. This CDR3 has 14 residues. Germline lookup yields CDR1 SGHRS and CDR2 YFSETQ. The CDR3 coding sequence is TGCGCCAGCAGCGGACAGGGTTCGGACACTGAAGCTTTCTTT. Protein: CASSGQGSDTEAFF.

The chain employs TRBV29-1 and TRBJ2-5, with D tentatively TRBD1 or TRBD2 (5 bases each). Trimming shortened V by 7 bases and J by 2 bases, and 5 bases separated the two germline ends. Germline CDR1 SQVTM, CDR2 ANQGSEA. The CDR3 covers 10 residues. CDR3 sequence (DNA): TGCAGCGGGGGGCAAGAGACCCAGTACTTC. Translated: CSGGQETQYF.

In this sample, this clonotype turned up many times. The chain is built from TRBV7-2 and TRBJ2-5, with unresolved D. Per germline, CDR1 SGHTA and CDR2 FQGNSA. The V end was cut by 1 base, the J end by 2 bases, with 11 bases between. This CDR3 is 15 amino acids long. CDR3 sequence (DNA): TGTGCCAGCAGCTTAGTTCGATCCTTACAAGAGACCCAGTACTTC. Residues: CASSLVRSLQETQYF.

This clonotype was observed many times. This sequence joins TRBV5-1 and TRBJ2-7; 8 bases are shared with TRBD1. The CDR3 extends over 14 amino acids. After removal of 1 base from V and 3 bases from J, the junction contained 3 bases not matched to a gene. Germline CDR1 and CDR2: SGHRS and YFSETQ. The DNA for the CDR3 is TGCGCCAGCAGCTTGTCCAGGGGGCTCTACGAGCAGTACTTC. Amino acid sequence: CASSLSRGLYEQYF.

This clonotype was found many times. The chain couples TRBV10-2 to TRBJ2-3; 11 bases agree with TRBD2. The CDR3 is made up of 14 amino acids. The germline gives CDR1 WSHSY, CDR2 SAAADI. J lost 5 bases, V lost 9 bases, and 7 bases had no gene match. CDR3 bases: TGCGCCAGTATAGCGGGGGGGCGAGTAGATACGCAGTATTTT. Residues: CASIAGGRVDTQYF.

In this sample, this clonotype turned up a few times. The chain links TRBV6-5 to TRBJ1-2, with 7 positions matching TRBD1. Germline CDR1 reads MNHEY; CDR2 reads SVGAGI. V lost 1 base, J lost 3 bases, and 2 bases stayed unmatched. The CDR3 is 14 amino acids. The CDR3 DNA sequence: TGTGCCAGCAGTTACTACGGGACAGACTATGGCTACACCTTC. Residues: CASSYYGTDYGYTF.

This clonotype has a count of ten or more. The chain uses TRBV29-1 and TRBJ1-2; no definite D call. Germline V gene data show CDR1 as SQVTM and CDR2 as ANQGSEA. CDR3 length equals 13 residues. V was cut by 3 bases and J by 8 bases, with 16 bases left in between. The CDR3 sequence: CSVDSTGYEGYTF. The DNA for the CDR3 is TGCAGCGTTGACTCTACGGGCTATGAGGGCTACACCTTC.